The rows below give T cell receptor beta chains drawn from one sample of a study of a mutant IDH1 vaccine in newly diagnosed glioma. Method: immunoSEQ multiplex PCR; TCRdb's copy keeps in-frame clones and lacks some. Among some 50,000 clones listed, 65% to 85% were seen once. These receptors' antigens are unknown. The material was PBMCs, obtained from a glioma patient whose treatment included an IDH1 peptide vaccine. The receptors stem from a woman in her 30s with glioma. Some clones in this sample may be carry-over from other donors' samples. CDR3s include the opening cysteine and the closing phenylalanine or tryptophan. D genes are given only for firm matches.

v_call	j_call	d_call	cdr3_aa	cdr3_nt
TRBV7-2	TRBJ1-1	NA	CASSLSGAITLGTEAFF	TGTGCCAGCAGCTTATCTGGGGCGATTACCCTAGGCACTGAAGCTTTCTTT
TRBV14	TRBJ1-2	NA	CASSHDRFYGYTF	TGTGCCAGCAGCCATGACAGGTTCTATGGCTACACCTTC
TRBV19	TRBJ1-2	TRBD1	CASSPQDRGNYGYTF	TGTGCCAGTAGTCCTCAGGACAGGGGAAACTATGGCTACACCTTC
TRBV30	TRBJ2-7	NA	CALVAGLDYSYEQYF	TGTGCCTTGGTGGCAGGACTCGACTATTCCTACGAGCAGTACTTC
TRBV6-5	TRBJ1-4	TRBD1	CASSYRQGGGEKLFF	TGTGCCAGCAGTTACCGACAGGGCGGAGGTGAAAAACTGTTTTTT
TRBV9	TRBJ2-3	NA	CASSGGTDTQYF	TGTGCCAGCAGTGGGGGAACGGATACGCAGTATTTT
TRBV27	TRBJ1-1	NA	CASSSGRGRTEAFF	TGTGCCAGCAGTTCCGGACGGGGACGAACTGAAGCTTTCTTT
TRBV5-6	TRBJ1-2	NA	CASSLGTRYGYTF	TGTGCCAGCAGCTTAGGGACACGCTATGGCTACACCTTC
TRBV10-2	TRBJ1-5	NA	CASTSAVGNQPQHF	TGCGCCAGCACTTCGGCGGTGGGGAATCAGCCCCAGCATTTT
TRBV19	TRBJ1-2	NA	CASSIGASGYTF	TGTGCCAGTAGTATAGGTGCCAGTGGCTACACCTTC
TRBV6-1	TRBJ1-1	NA	CASMTNTEAFF	TGTGCCAGCATGACGAACACTGAAGCTTTCTTT